The 32 T cell receptor beta chains below all came from one sample that was sequenced in a study of T cells after yellow fever vaccination. TCRdb reprocessed the 5' RACE reads with MiXCR, giving one entry per CDR3 protein. The profile covers some 250,000 distinct CDR3 sequences, with 3.6% appearing a single time and around 19% taken by the ten largest. Sequenced here: PBMCs, sampled 15 days after the yellow fever booster vaccination. Receptor source: a man between 18 and 29 years old who received the YFV17D yellow fever vaccine.

This clonotype was counted ten times or more. The rearrangement links TRBV7-2 to TRBJ2-3, with D possibly TRBD2 on 7 matching bases. The CDR3 runs to 16 residues. V was cut by 8 bases and J by 1 base, with 19 bases left in between. The germline CDR1 and CDR2 sequences are SGHTA and FQGNSA. CDR3 sequence reads: CASFLPGGGGTDTQYF. DNA of the CDR3: TGTGCCAGCTTCCTCCCTGGGGGGGGCGGCACAGATACGCAGTATTTT.

This clonotype was seen repeatedly, ten times or more. The V and J genes are TRBV5-1 and TRBJ1-2; tentatively, D is TRBD1 (6 bases). Germline assignment: CDR1 SGHRS and CDR2 YFSETQ. The CDR3 has 14 residues. Trimming stripped 0 bases from V and 4 bases from J, with 10 bases between. The CDR3 DNA follows: TGCGCCAGCAGCTTGGGAGGGGACACCTATGGCTACACCTTC. Amino acids: CASSLGGDTYGYTF.

This clonotype was counted only a few times. The chain uses TRBV7-2 and TRBJ2-3, with D possibly being TRBD2 (5 bases). CDR1 is SGHTA, CDR2 FQGNSA, per germline. The ends were cut back, 5 bases at V and 2 bases at J, with 14 bases in the middle. This CDR3 has 15 amino acids. This chain's CDR3 is CASSPSGIFTDTQYF. CDR3 bases: TGTGCCAGCAGCCCCTCGGGGATTTTCACAGATACGCAGTATTTT.

Ten or more counts support this clonotype. This chain joins TRBV5-1 and TRBJ2-5; 11 bases map to TRBD2. Trimming cost V 4 bases and J 5 bases; bases outside gene matches: 10. CDR3 length: 16 residues. Germline V CDR1 and CDR2: SGHRS, YFSETQ. The CDR3 region is CASSPRAGLAGETQYF. The CDR3 nucleotides read TGCGCCAGCAGCCCCCGGGCAGGACTAGCGGGTGAGACCCAGTACTTC.

This clonotype was counted at least ten times. The CDR3 nucleotides read TGCGCCAGCAGCCTTGGGTACCGGGGCTACACCTTC. It specifies CASSLGYRGYTF. V is TRBV5-1 and J is TRBJ1-2; no firm D call. The V and J ends lost 4 bases and 8 bases respectively, with 12 bases between them. This CDR3 region has 12 residues. Germline loops: CDR1 SGHRS, CDR2 YFSETQ.

This clonotype was observed many times. The chain combines TRBV12-3 or TRBV12-4 with TRBJ2-7, with D tentatively TRBD1 (5 bases). V lost 3 bases and J 1 base, leaving 7 bases between the germline ends. The CDR3 has 13 amino acids. The CDR3 is CASSFPGSYEQYV. The CDR3 bases are TGTGCCAGCAGTTTTCCAGGGTCCTACGAGCAGTACGTC.

This clonotype has ten or more counts. The V and J genes are TRBV20-1 and TRBJ2-3; 9 bases agree with TRBD2. There are 15 residues in the CDR3. Per the germline V gene, CDR1 is DFQATT and CDR2 is SNEGSKA (reference sequence). Trimming removed 7 bases from V and 4 bases from J; junction bases left unmatched: 12. The CDR3 region is CSELAAGGMPDTQYF. The CDR3 nucleotides read TGCAGTGAGCTGGCCGCGGGGGGGATGCCAGATACGCAGTATTTT.

Remarks on this clonotype: A read error is possible here, since a much larger clone lies one base away. The chain recombines TRBV6-5 with TRBJ1-2; 8 nucleotides agree with TRBD1. CDR3 size: 15 residues. Germline V gene data show CDR1 as MNHEY and CDR2 as SVGAGI. CDR3 DNA: TGTGCCAGCAGTTATGGGACCCAGGGGGCCTATGTCTACACCTTC. This codes for CASSYGTQGAYVYTF.

The table lists this clonotype with many counts. The chain has TRBV7-9 and TRBJ2-3, with D perhaps TRBD1 (6 bases). This CDR3 is 13 amino acids long. Germline loops: CDR1 SEHNR, CDR2 FQNEAQ (reference sequence). V shed 6 bases and J shed 4 bases, with 11 bases lying between them. The CDR3 nucleotides are TGTGCCAGCAGGGGGGCAGATGCAGATACGCAGTATTTT. Protein product: CASRGADADTQYF.

This clonotype was counted many times. The genes are TRBV11-2 and TRBJ2-5; unclear D gene. The CDR3 runs to 14 residues. Trimming took off 4 bases at V and 2 bases at J, with 11 bases between the two ends. The germline V gene encodes CDR1 SGHAT and CDR2 FQNNGV. CDR3 sequence: CASSWSRAQETQYF. The CDR3 DNA sequence: TGTGCCAGCAGCTGGAGTCGGGCACAAGAGACCCAGTACTTC.

This clonotype was detected ten times or more. The V gene is TRBV7-9, the J gene TRBJ2-7; tentative D call: TRBD2 (5 bases). Germline loops: CDR1 SEHNR, CDR2 FQNEAQ (reference sequence). The ends were cut back, 1 base at V and 5 bases at J, with 6 bases in the middle. The CDR3 spans 12 residues. Written as DNA, the CDR3 is TGTGCCAGCAGCTTAGGGGAGAACGAGCAGTACGTC. Translated: CASSLGENEQYV.

In its sample, this clonotype was seen many times. The chain links TRBV7-2 to TRBJ1-2, with 7 bases identical to TRBD1. With V trimmed by 2 bases and J by 4 bases, 1 base remained unmatched. The length of the CDR3 is 13 residues. Germline assignment: CDR1 SGHTA and CDR2 FQGNSA. The CDR3 nucleotides are TGTGCCAGCAGCTTAAGGGACAGCTATGGCTACACCTTC. This encodes CASSLRDSYGYTF.

This clonotype came up many times. V and J are TRBV4-3 and TRBJ2-3, with D possibly TRBD2 on 5 matching bases. The V gene lost 2 bases and the J gene lost 0 bases, with 30 bases spanning the gap. CDR3 size: 22 residues. Germline-derived CDR1 and CDR2 are LGHNA and YSLEER. The CDR3 is CASSQSLARGLLTRSSTDTQYF. CDR3 bases: TGCGCCAGCAGCCAAAGCTTAGCGCGCGGACTCCTCACCCGGTCTAGCACAGATACGCAGTATTTT.

The chain carries TRBV24-1 and TRBJ1-2; D is perhaps TRBD1 (5 bases). Per the germline V gene, CDR1 is KGHDR and CDR2 is SFDVKD. The CDR3 sequence is 13 residues long. V was trimmed by 4 bases and J by 8 bases, leaving 13 bases between them. CDR3 nucleotide sequence: TGTGCCACCAGTGAATCATGGGGGAGCGGCTACACCTTC. It specifies CATSESWGSGYTF.

This clonotype has at least ten counts. The gene calls are TRBV5-1 and TRBJ2-2; D uncertain. The V end lost 0 bases, the J end lost 6 bases, and 15 bases lay between the germline ends. Germline values: CDR1 SGHRS, CDR2 YFSETQ. This CDR3 has 16 amino acids. Here the CDR3 reads CASSLARSGWAGELFF. The CDR3 nucleotides are TGCGCCAGCAGCTTGGCTCGTTCCGGTTGGGCCGGGGAGCTGTTTTTT.

This clonotype was counted at least ten times. The rearrangement links TRBV20-1 to TRBJ1-2; D not certain. Trimming cost V 0 bases and J 5 bases, with 10 bases left between them. Germline CDR1 reads DFQATT; CDR2 reads SNEGSKA (reference sequence). This CDR3 contains 13 residues. CDR3 nucleotide sequence: TGCAGTGCTAGAGATAGGACGGAGTATGGCTACACCTTC. Protein product: CSARDRTEYGYTF.

This clonotype was detected many times. CDR3 loop: CASSLGSTGPGANVLTF. The CDR3 DNA reads as TGTGCCAGCAGCTTGGGATCGACAGGGCCCGGGGCCAACGTCCTGACTTTC. This chain connects TRBV5-5 to TRBJ2-6; TRBD1 agrees at 7 bases. There are 17 residues in the CDR3. Germline-derived CDR1 and CDR2 are SGHKS and YYEKEE (reference sequence). V was pared by 0 bases and J by 4 bases, with 7 bases of the junction left unmatched.

This clonotype has ten or more counts. V gene TRBV12-3 or TRBV12-4 combines with J gene TRBJ2-7; 8 positions agree with TRBD2. The CDR3 spans 15 residues. V lost 6 bases, J lost 1 base, and 8 bases stayed unmatched. The CDR3 coding sequence is TGTGCCAGCAGCCCCTCGCGGGGGGTGTCCTACGAGCAGTACTTC. This sequence encodes CASSPSRGVSYEQYF.

This clonotype has ten or more counts. The J gene is TRBJ2-7, the V gene TRBV29-1; D is undetermined. The CDR3 contains 12 residues. The V and J ends lost 1 base and 4 bases respectively, with 8 bases between them. Germline V gene sequence: CDR1 SQVTM, CDR2 ANQGSEA. As DNA, the CDR3 is TGCAGCGTTGAAGGTTTTCAGTACGAGCAGTACTTC. Its translation: CSVEGFQYEQYF.

This clonotype was detected only a few times. The chain links TRBV5-4 to TRBJ2-5; the D gene is possibly TRBD1 (5 bases). From germline, CDR1 is SGHNT and CDR2 YYREEE (reference sequence). V was cut by 2 bases and J by 5 bases, with 22 bases left in between. CDR3 size: 17 residues. The CDR3 region is CASSFESQTVRRETQYF. CDR3 DNA: TGTGCCAGCAGCTTCGAATCCCAGACAGTACGACGCGAGACCCAGTACTTC.

In its sample, this clonotype was seen many times. This sequence joins TRBV7-9 and TRBJ1-3, with a possible D match to TRBD1 (5 bases). The CDR3 extends over 14 amino acids. Germline CDR1 and CDR2: SEHNR and FQNEAQ (reference sequence). V lost 2 bases and J lost 4, with 9 bases in between. CDR3 amino acids: CASSLRRGGNTIYF. CDR3 nucleotides: TGTGCCAGCAGCTTACGTAGGGGCGGAAACACCATATATTTT.

The chain carries TRBV19 and TRBJ2-1, with D perhaps TRBD1 (5 bases). V lost 4 bases, J lost 2 bases, and 15 bases lay in between. The CDR3 runs 16 residues. Germline V gene sequence: CDR1 LNHDA, CDR2 SQIVND (reference sequence). This CDR3 is CASSNRRFRAYNEQFF. CDR3 nucleotides: TGTGCCAGTAGTAACAGGAGATTTCGCGCCTACAATGAGCAGTTCTTC. Full variable domain (rest looked up from reference TRBV19 and TRBJ2-1): DGGITQSPKYLFRKEGQNVTLSCEQNLNHDAMYWYRQDPGQGLRLIYYSQIVNDFQKGDIAEGYSVSREKKESFPLTVTSAQKNPTAFYLCASSNRRFRAYNEQFFGPGTRLTVL.

This clonotype was seen ten or more times. This chain links TRBV18 with TRBJ1-1; 7 nucleotides agree with TRBD1. The CDR3 covers 13 residues. The ends lost 10 bases at V and 2 bases at J; junction bases unmatched: 7. The germline V gene has CDR1 KGHSH and CDR2 LQKENI. The CDR3 region has the DNA TGTGCCACCCAACAGGGGCGAAACACTGAAGCTTTCTTT. Amino acids: CATQQGRNTEAFF.

This clonotype was counted ten times or more. Compared with germline, one end of the junction differs, possibly owing to a read error. The rearrangement links TRBV6-6 to TRBJ1-1, with TRBD1 as a possible D gene (5 bases). This CDR3 is built from 14 residues. Germline CDR1 MNHNY, CDR2 SVGAGI (reference sequence). The CDR3 is CASRTTELKTEAFF. For the CDR3, the DNA is TGTGCCAGCAGGACGACAGAGTTGAAGACTGAAGCTTTCTTT.

On this clonotype itself: The junction does not match germline at one end; this may be a read error. The chain joins TRBV7-8 to TRBJ2-3; 7 bases align to TRBD2. The CDR3 contains 16 residues. CDR1 and CDR2 (germline): SGHVS, FQNEAQ. The CDR3 loop reads CASSPREAIGPDTRYF. Written as DNA, the CDR3 is TGTGCCAGCAGCCCACGGGAGGCCATAGGCCCAGATACGCGGTATTTT. The full variable domain, rest sourced from reference TRBV7-8 and TRBJ2-3, is GAGVSQSPRYKVAKRGQDVALRCDPISGHVSLFWYQQALGQGPEFLTYFQNEAQLDKSGLPSDRFFAERPEGSVSTLKIQRTQQEDSAVYLCASSPREAIGPDTRYFGPGTRLTVL.

Comment on this clonotype: A clone one base away is much larger, so this may be a read error. The CDR3 spells CSAELAGGHQYF. The CDR3 coding sequence is TGCAGTGCCGAACTAGCGGGGGGGCACCAGTACTTC. J is TRBJ2-5 and V is TRBV20-1; TRBD2 aligns across 13 bases. The germline CDR1 and CDR2 sequences are DFQATT and SNEGSKA (reference sequence). This CDR3 contains 12 residues. V trimming: 6 bases; J trimming: 10 bases; junction bases outside the gene matches: 5.

This clonotype was counted many times. V gene TRBV20-1 combines with J gene TRBJ2-4; weak D call: TRBD2 (5 bases). CDR1 and CDR2 (germline): DFQATT, SNEGSKA (reference sequence). The CDR3 has 17 residues. V gave up 1 base and J gave up 0 bases, with 16 bases separating them. The CDR3 here is CSARGHIRLLAKNIQYF. The CDR3 DNA sequence: TGCAGTGCTAGAGGGCACATTAGACTACTAGCCAAAAACATTCAGTACTTC.

At least ten counts were recorded for this clonotype. This chain uses TRBV6-6 with TRBJ2-2; 11 nucleotides match TRBD1. V trimming: 10 bases; J trimming: 3 bases; junction bases outside the gene matches: 10. Germline CDR1 MNHNY, CDR2 SVGAGI (reference sequence). The CDR3 is 16 amino acids. The CDR3 coding sequence is TGTGCCACCCATAGCGGGGGACAGGGGGACACCGGGGAGCTGTTTTTT. Encoded protein: CATHSGGQGDTGELFF.

This clonotype was counted many times. The chain is built from TRBV5-1 and TRBJ2-7; 7 bases are a match to TRBD1. CDR3 length equals 16 residues. With V trimmed by 0 bases and J by 2 bases, 8 bases remained unmatched. Looked up from germline, CDR1 is SGHRS and CDR2 is YFSETQ. CDR3 in amino acids: CASSLGTGGQAYEQYV. In DNA, the CDR3 is TGCGCCAGCAGCTTGGGTACCGGAGGACAGGCCTACGAGCAGTACGTC.

The sample holds many counts of this clonotype. The rearrangement links TRBV7-2 to TRBJ2-5, with 12 bases matching TRBD2. The CDR3 runs 15 residues. J lost 5 bases, V lost 6 bases, and 7 bases had no gene match. The V gene's germline CDR1 is SGHTA and CDR2 FQGNSA. CDR3 sequence (DNA): TGTGCCAGCAGTCGACTAGCGGGAGCCCCGGAGACCCAGTACTTC. Residues: CASSRLAGAPETQYF.

This clonotype has a count of ten or more. The J gene is TRBJ1-1, the V gene TRBV12-3 or TRBV12-4; D is possibly TRBD1 (6 bases). The CDR3 has 12 residues. Trimming cost V 8 bases and J 7 bases, with 14 bases left between them. This chain's CDR3 is CASRRGYGEAFF. CDR3 coding DNA: TGTGCCAGCCGAAGGGGGTACGGTGAAGCTTTCTTT.

The sample holds many counts of this clonotype. The CDR3 loop reads CASRPGDRGSNTEAFF. The CDR3 bases are TGTGCCAGCAGACCTGGGGACAGGGGTTCAAACACTGAAGCTTTCTTT. The J gene is TRBJ1-1, the V gene TRBV27, with 10 bases fitting TRBD1. This CDR3 region has 16 residues. Germline CDR1 and CDR2: MNHEY and SMNVEV (reference sequence). V gave up 6 bases and J gave up 2 bases; unmatched junction bases: 9.